These T cell receptor beta chains were read from a single sample in a study of T cell responses to AZD1222 COVID-19 vaccine. Sequencing was performed with immunoSEQ multiplex PCR; in TCRdb, only in-frame clones are kept and a portion is missing. The repertoire holds more than 250,000 clones, with more than 85% as singletons. Material: peripheral blood, obtained on day 0 of AZD1222 vaccination. All receptors derive from an adult in good health. Each CDR3 is given with its conserved first and last residue. D genes are given only for firm matches. For some rows the clone size is stated as once, few or many, or as a class when expanded; others skip it.

>-|TRBJ2-7|-|TRBV27
TGTGCCAGCAGTGCCGGGACTTACTTTAGGAAGCAGTACTTC
CASSAGTYFRKQYF
>TRBD1|TRBJ1-1|-|TRBV4-1
TGCGCCAGCAGCCGCAGGACAGGGGCTTCGAACACTGAAGCTTTCTTT
CASSRRTGASNTEAFF
>-|TRBJ1-5|once|TRBV4-1
TGCGCCAGCAGCCAAGATGGAGGAGCCAATCAGCCCCAGCATTTT
CASSQDGGANQPQHF
>-|TRBJ1-1|-|TRBV7-9
TGTGCCAGCCGCCGGGCGGGGGCGAAAACTGAAGCTTTCTTT
CASRRAGAKTEAFF
>TRBD1|TRBJ1-5|-|TRBV19
TGTGCCAGTAGTATAGGACAGGGAGGGAATCAGCCCCAGCATTTT
CASSIGQGGNQPQHF
>TRBD1|TRBJ2-3|-|TRBV2
TGTGCCAGCAGTGTGTCGACAGGGGGCGTCACAGATACGCAGTATTTT
CASSVSTGGVTDTQYF
>-|TRBJ1-3|once|TRBV6-5
TGTGCCAGCAGTCCAGGGAGCTCTGGAAACACCATATATTTT
CASSPGSSGNTIYF
>TRBD1|TRBJ2-7|once|TRBV9
TGTGCCAGCAGCTCCGGACAGGGGTTAGGAGAGCAGTACTTC
CASSSGQGLGEQYF
>TRBD2|TRBJ2-7|-|TRBV4-1
TGCGCCAGCAGCCAGTCGGGAGGCTACGAGCAGTACTTC
CASSQSGGYEQYF
>TRBD2|TRBJ2-3|-|TRBV19
TGTGCCAGTAGTCCACAGGAGGCGGGGGGTACGCAGTATTTT
CASSPQEAGGTQYF
>-|TRBJ2-1|-|TRBV5-1
TGCGCCAGCTCCCCCGCCCCAGAATACAATGAGCAGTTCTTC
CASSPAPEYNEQFF
>TRBD2|TRBJ2-1|-|TRBV28
TGTGCCAGCATTATGGGCGGGAGGGCTGACAATGAGCAGTTCTTC
CASIMGGRADNEQFF
>-|TRBJ1-2|once|TRBV3-1/TRBV3-2
TGTGCCAGCAGCCAAGGGGCCACTGGGGGCGGCTACACCTTC
CASSQGATGGGYTF
>-|TRBJ1-3|-|TRBV6-6
TGTGCCAGCAGAGTTAACTACTCTGGAAACACCATATATTTT
CASRVNYSGNTIYF
>-|TRBJ2-1|once|TRBV6-7
TGTGCCAGCAGTCCCACCCACCTGGCCTACAATGAGCAGTTCTTC
CASSPTHLAYNEQFF
>TRBD1|TRBJ2-2|-|TRBV25-1
TGTGCCAGCAGTGAATACGAGGGGGCGGAAACCGGGGAGCTGTTTTTT
CASSEYEGAETGELFF
>TRBD2|TRBJ2-2|-|TRBV19
TGTGCCAGTAACCCCGGGACTACCACCGGGGAGCTGTTTTTT
CASNPGTTTGELFF
>-|TRBJ2-1|-|TRBV10-3
TGTGCCATCAGTGAGAGGGGCAATGAGCAGTTCTTC
CAISERGNEQFF
>TRBD1|TRBJ1-1|-|TRBV5-1
TGCGCCAGCAGCCAAGGGGGCGGCACTGAAGCTTTCTTT
CASSQGGGTEAFF
>-|TRBJ1-5|-|TRBV6-5
TGTGCCAGCAATTTGGGGGACATTCGGAATCAGCCCCAGCATTTT
CASNLGDIRNQPQHF
>-|TRBJ1-1|-|TRBV7-9
TGTGCCAGCGTATGGGGGGCAGGTGAAGCTTTCTTT
CASVWGAGEAFF
>-|TRBJ2-2|-|TRBV9
TGTGCCAGCAGCGTAGAGGGCGGGGCAGAACTGACCGGGGAGCTGTTTTTT
CASSVEGGAELTGELFF
>TRBD1|TRBJ2-7|-|TRBV7-9
TGTGCCAGCAGCCGACAGGGGGCCGACGAGCAGTACTTC
CASSRQGADEQYF